The T cell receptor beta chain described here comes from a study of blood T cell repertoires in COVID-19. The wider study: Sample material is recorded as cDNA or gDNA derived from T cells, B-cell-depleted T cells, or PBMCs.

Sequenced by immunoSEQ multiplex PCR; TCRdb stores in-frame clones only, minus some. This sample has fewer than 650,000 clones; around nine tenths occur once, and the top ten carry roughly 8%. In its sample, this clone was seen a few times. The CDR3 is 14 residues long. CDR1 is LGHDT, CDR2 YNNKEL, per germline (reference sequence). V trimming: 4 bases; J trimming: 6 bases; junction bases outside the gene matches: 9. The chain carries TRBV3-1 (or the pseudogene TRBV3-2) and TRBJ2-7; 7 positions match TRBD1. The receptor's source is a woman aged 45-60 years with COVID-19, enrolled during active disease. Sequencing was carried out using peripheral blood. The CDR3 DNA is TGTGCCAGCAGCCCCTTTGGACAGGCGAGCGAGCAGTACTTC. Protein: CASSPFGQASEQYF.